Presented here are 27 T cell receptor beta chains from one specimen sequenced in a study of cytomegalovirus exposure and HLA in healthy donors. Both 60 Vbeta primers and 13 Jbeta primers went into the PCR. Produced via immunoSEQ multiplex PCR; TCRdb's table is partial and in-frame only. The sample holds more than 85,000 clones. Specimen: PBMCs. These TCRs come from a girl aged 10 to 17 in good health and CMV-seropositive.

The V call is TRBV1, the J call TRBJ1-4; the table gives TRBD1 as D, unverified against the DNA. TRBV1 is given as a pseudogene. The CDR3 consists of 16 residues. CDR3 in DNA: TGCACCAGATACCCGGGACAGGGGGCGCTTTATGAAAAACTGTTTTTT. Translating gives CTRYPGQGALYEKLFF.

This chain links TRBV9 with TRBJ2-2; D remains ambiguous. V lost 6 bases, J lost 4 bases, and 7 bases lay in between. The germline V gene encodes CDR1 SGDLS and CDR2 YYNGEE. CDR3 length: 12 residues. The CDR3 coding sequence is TGTGCCAGCAACCCGAGCACCGGGGAGCTGTTTTTT. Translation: CASNPSTGELFF.

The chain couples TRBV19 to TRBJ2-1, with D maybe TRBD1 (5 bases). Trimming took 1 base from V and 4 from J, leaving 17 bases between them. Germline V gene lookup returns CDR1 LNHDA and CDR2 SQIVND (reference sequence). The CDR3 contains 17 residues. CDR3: CASSIASQPKGYNEQFF. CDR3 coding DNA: TGTGCCAGTAGTATAGCGTCCCAGCCTAAGGGGTACAATGAGCAGTTCTTC.

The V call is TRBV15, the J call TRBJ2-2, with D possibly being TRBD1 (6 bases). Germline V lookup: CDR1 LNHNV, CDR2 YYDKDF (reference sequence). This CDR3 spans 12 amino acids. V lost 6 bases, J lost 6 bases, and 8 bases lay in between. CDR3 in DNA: TGTGCCACCAGGGGGGCTCCCGGGGAGCTGTTTTTT. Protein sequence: CATRGAPGELFF.

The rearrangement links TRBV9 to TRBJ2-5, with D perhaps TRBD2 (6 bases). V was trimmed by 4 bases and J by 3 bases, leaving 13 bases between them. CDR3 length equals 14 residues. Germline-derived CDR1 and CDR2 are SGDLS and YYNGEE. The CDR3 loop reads CASSSRGGEETQYF. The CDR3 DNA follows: TGTGCCAGCAGCTCCCGTGGCGGGGAAGAGACCCAGTACTTC.

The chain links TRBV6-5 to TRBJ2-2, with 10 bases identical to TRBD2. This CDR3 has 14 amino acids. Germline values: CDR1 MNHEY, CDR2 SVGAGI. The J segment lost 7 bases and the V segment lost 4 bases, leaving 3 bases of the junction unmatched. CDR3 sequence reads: CASSSGLASGELFF. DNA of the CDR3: TGTGCCAGCAGTTCGGGACTAGCGAGCGGGGAGCTGTTTTTT.

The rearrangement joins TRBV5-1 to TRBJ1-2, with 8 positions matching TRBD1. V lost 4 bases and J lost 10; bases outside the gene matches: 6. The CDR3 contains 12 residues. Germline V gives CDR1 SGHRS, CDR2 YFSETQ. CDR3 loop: CASSPGQGVYTF. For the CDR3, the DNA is TGCGCCAGCAGCCCCGGACAGGGTGTCTACACCTTC. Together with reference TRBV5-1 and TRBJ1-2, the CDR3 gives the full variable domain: KAGVTQTPRYLIKTRGQQVTLSCSPISGHRSVSWYQQTPGQGLQFLFEYFSETQRNKGNFPGRFSGRQFSNSRSEMNVSTLELGDSALYLCASSPGQGVYTFGSGTRLTVV.

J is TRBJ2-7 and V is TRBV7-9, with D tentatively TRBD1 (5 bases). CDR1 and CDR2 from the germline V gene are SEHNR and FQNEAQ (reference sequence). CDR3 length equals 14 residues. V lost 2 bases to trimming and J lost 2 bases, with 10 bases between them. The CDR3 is CASSLSTGPYEQYF. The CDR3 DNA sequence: TGTGCCAGCAGCTTATCAACAGGCCCCTACGAGCAGTACTTC.

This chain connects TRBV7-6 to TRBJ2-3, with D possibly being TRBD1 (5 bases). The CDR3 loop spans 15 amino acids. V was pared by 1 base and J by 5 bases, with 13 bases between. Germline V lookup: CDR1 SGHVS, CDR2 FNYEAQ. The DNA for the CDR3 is TGTGCCAGCAGCTTAGACTGGGGCGGTGGAGATACGCAGTATTTT. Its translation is CASSLDWGGGDTQYF.

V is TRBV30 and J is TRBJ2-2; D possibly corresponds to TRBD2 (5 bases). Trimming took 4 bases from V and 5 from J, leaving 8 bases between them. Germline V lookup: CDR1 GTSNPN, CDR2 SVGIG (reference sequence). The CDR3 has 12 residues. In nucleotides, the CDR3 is TGTGCCTGGACCCGGAGGACCGGGGAGCTGTTTTTT. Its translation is CAWTRRTGELFF.

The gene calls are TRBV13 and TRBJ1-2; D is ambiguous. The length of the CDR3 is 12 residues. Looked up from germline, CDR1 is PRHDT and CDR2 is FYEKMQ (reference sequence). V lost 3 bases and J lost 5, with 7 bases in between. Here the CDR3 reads CASSFQDYGYTF. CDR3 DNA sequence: TGTGCCAGCAGCTTTCAGGATTATGGCTACACCTTC.

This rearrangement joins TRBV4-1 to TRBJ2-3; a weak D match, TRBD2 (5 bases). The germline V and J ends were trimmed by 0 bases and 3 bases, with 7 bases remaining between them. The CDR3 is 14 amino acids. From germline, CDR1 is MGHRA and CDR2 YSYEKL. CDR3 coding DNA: TGCGCCAGCAGCCAAGATCGGGAAACAGATACGCAGTATTTT. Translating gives CASSQDRETDTQYF.

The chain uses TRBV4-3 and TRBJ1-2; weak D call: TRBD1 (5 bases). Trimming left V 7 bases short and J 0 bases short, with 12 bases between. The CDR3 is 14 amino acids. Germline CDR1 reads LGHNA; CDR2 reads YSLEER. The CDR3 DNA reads TGCGCCAGCAAACAGGACACGTCTAACTATGGCTACACCTTC. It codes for CASKQDTSNYGYTF.

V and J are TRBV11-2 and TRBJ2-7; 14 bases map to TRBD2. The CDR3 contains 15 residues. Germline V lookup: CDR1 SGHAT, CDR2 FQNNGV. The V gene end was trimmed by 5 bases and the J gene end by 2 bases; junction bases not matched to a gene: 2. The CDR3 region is CASSGLAGGTYEQYF. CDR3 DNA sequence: TGTGCCAGCAGCGGACTAGCGGGGGGTACCTACGAGCAGTACTTC.

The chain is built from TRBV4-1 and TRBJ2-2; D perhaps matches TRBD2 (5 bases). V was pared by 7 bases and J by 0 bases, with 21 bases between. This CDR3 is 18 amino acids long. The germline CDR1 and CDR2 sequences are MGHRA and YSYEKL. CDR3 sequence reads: CASTLVPSGIANTGELFF. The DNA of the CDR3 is TGCGCCAGCACCCTGGTACCATCGGGGATCGCGAACACCGGGGAGCTGTTTTTT.

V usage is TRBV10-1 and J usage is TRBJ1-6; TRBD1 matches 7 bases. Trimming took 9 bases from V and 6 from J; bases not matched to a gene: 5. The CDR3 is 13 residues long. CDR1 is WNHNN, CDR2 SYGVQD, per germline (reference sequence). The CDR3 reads CARDTGVNSPLHF. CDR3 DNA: TGCGCCAGGGATACAGGGGTTAATTCACCCCTCCACTTT.

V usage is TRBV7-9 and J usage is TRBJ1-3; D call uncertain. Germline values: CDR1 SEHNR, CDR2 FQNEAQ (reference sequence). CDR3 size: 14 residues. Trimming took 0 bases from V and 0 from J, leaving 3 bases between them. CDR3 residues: CASSLALSGNTIYF. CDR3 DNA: TGTGCCAGCAGCTTAGCCCTCTCTGGAAACACCATATATTTT. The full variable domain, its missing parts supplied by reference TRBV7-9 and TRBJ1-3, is DTGVSQNPRHKITKRGQNVTFRCDPISEHNRLYWYRQTLGQGPEFLTYFQNEAQLEKSRLLSDRFSAERPKGSFSTLEIQRTEQGDSAMYLCASSLALSGNTIYFGEGSWLTVV.

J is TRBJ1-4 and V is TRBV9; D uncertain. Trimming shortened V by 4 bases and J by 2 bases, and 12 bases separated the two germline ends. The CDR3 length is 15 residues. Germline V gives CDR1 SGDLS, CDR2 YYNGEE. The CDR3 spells CASSPHSYTNEKLFF. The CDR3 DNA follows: TGTGCCAGCAGCCCCCACAGTTATACTAATGAAAAACTGTTTTTT.

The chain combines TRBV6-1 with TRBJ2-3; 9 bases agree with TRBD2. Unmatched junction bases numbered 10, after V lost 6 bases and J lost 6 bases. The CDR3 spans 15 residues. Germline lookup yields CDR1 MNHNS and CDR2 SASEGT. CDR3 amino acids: CASRRTSETRDTQYF. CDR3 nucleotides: TGTGCCAGCAGAAGGACTAGCGAGACCCGGGATACGCAGTATTTT.

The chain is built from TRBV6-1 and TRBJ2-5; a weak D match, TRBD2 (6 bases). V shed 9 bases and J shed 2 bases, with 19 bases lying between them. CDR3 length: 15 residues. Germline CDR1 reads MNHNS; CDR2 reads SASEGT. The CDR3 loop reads CASRGGGTSQETQYF. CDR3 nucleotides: TGTGCCAGTAGGGGAGGCGGGACGTCACAAGAGACCCAGTACTTC.

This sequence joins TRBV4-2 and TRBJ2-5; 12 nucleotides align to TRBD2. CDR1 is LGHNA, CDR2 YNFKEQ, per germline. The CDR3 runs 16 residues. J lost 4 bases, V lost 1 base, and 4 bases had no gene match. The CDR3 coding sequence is TGTGCCAGCAGCCAAGTCGCTAGCGGGGGGGTAGAGACCCAGTACTTC. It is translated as CASSQVASGGVETQYF.

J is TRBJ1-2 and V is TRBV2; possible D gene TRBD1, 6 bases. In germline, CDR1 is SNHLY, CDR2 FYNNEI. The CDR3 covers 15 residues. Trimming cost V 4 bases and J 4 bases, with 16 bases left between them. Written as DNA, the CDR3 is TGTGCCAGCAGTGCGGGCGGGGGGCGCGTCTATGGCTACACCTTC. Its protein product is CASSAGGGRVYGYTF.

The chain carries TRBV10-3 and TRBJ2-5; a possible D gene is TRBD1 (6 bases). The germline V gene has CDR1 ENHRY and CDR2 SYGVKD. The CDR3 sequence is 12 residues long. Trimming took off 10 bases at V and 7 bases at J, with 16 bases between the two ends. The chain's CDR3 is CATSDSPTTQYF. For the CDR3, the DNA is TGTGCCACCTCGGACAGTCCGACGACCCAGTACTTC.

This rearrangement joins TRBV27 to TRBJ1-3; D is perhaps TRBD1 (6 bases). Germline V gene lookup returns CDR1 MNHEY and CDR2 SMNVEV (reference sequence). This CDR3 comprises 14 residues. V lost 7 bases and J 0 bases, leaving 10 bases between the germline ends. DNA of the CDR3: TGTGCCAGCAAAACAGGGTACTCTGGAAACACCATATATTTT. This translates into CASKTGYSGNTIYF.

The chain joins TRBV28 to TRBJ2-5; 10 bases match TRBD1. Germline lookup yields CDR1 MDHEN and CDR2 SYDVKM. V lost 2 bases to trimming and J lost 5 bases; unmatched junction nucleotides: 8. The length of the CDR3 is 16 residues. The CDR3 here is CASSLGGQGNVETQYF. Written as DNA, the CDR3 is TGTGCCAGCAGTTTAGGGGGACAGGGGAACGTCGAGACCCAGTACTTC.

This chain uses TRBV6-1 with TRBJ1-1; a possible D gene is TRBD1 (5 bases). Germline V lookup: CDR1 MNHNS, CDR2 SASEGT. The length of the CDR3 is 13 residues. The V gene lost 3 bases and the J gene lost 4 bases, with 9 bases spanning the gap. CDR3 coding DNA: TGTGCCAGCAGTGATAGGACACGCACTGAAGCTTTCTTT. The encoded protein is CASSDRTRTEAFF.

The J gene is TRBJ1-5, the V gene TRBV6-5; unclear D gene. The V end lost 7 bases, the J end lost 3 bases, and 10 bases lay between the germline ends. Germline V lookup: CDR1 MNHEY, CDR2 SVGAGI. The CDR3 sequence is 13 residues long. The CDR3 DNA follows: TGTGCCAGCACACGACACCCCAATCAGCCCCAGCATTTT. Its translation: CASTRHPNQPQHF.